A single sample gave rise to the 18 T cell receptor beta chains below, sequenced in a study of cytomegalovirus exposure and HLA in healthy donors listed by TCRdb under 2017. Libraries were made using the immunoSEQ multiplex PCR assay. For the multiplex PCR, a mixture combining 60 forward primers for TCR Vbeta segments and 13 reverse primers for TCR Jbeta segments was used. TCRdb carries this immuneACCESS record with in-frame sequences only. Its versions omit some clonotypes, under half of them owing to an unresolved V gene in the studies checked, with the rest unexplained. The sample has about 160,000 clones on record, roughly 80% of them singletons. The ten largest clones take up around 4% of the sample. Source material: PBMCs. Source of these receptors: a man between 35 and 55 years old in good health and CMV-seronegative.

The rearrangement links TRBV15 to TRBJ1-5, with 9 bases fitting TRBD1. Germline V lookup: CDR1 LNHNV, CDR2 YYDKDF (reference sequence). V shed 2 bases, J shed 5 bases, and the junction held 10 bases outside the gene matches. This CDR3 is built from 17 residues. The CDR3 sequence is CATSRQPGQGVHQPQHF. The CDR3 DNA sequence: TGTGCCACCAGCAGACAGCCGGGACAGGGAGTTCATCAGCCCCAGCATTTT.

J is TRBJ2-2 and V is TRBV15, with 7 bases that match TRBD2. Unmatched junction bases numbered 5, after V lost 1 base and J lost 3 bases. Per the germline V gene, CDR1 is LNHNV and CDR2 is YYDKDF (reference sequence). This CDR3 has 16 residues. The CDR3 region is CATSRGGGIDTGELFF. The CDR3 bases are TGTGCCACCAGCAGAGGGGGAGGGATTGACACCGGGGAGCTGTTTTTT.

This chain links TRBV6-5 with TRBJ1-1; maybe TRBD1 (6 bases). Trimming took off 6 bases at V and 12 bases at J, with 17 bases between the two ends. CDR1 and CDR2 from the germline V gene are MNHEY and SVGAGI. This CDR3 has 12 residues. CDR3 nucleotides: TGTGCCAGCAGCCCCCCTCAGGGGATAACTTTCTTT. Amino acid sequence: CASSPPQGITFF.

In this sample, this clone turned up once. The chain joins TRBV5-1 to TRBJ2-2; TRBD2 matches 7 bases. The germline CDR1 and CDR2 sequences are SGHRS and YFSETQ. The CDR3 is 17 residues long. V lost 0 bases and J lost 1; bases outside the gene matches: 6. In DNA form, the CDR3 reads TGCGCCAGCAGCTTGGCATTTGCGGGGGTGAACACCGGGGAGCTGTTTTTT. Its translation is CASSLAFAGVNTGELFF.

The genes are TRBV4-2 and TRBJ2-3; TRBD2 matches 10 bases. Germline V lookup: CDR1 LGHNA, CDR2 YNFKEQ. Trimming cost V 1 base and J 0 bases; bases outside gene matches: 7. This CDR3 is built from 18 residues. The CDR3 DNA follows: TGTGCCAGCAGCCAAGCGGCTAGCGGGAGATCTAGCACAGATACGCAGTATTTT. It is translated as CASSQAASGRSSTDTQYF.

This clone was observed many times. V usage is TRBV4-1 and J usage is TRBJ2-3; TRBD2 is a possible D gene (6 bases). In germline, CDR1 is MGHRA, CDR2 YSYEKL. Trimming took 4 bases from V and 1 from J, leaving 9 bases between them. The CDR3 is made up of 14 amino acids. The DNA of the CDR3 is TGCGCCAGCAGCCCCCGACTAGGCACAGATACGCAGTATTTT. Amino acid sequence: CASSPRLGTDTQYF.

CDR3: CASLSTRTQYF. The CDR3 DNA reads TGTGCCAGTCTCTCGACACGGACGCAGTATTTT. The V gene is TRBV2, the J gene TRBJ2-3, with D unresolved. The CDR3 spans 11 residues. Germline values: CDR1 SNHLY, CDR2 FYNNEI. V shed 9 bases and J shed 9 bases, with 13 bases lying between them.

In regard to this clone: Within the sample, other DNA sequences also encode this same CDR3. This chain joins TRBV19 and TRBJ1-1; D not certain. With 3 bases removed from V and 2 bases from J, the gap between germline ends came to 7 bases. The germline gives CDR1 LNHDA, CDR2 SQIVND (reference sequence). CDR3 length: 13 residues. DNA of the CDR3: TGTGCCAGTAGTATCGTGGCCAACACTGAAGCTTTCTTT. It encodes CASSIVANTEAFF.

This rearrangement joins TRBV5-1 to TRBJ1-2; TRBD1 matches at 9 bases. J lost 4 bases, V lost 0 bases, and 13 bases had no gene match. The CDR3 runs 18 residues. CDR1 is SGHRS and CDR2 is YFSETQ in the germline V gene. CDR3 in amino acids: CASSLGPQNRGLGYGYTF. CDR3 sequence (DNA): TGCGCCAGCAGCTTGGGGCCTCAAAACAGGGGGCTTGGCTATGGCTACACCTTC.

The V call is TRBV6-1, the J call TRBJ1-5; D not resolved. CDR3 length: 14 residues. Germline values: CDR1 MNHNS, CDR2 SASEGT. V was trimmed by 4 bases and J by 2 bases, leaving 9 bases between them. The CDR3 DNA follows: TGTGCCAGCAGTGGAGGATACGGCAATCAGCCCCAGCATTTT. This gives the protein CASSGGYGNQPQHF.

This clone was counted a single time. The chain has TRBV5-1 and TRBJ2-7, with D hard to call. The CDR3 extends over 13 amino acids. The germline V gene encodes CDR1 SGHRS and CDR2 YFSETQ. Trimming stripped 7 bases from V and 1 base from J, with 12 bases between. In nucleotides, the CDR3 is TGCGCCAGCGGTACCGGGTTATCCTACGAGCAGTACTTC. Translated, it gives CASGTGLSYEQYF.

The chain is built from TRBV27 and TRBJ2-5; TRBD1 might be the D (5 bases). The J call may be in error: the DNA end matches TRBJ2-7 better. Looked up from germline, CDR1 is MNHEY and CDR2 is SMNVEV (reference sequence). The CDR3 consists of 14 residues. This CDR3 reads CASSPHRSSYEQYF. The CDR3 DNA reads TGTGCCAGCTCTCCGCACAGGAGCTCCTACGAGCAGTACTTC.

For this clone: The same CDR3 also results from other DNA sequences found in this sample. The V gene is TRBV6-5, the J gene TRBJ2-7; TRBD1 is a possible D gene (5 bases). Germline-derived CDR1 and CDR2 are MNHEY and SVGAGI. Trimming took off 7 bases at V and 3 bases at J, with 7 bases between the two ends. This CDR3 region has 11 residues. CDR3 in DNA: TGTGCCAGCACCCAGGGCTACGAGCAGTACTTC. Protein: CASTQGYEQYF.

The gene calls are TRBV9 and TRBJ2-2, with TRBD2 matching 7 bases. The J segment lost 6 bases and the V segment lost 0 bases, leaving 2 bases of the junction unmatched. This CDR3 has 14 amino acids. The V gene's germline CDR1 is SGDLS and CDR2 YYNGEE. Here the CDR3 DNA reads TGTGCCAGCAGCGTAGCCAGCGGGGCCGGGGAGCTGTTTTTT. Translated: CASSVASGAGELFF. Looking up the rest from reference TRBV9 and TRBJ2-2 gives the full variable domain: DSGVTQTPKHLITATGQRVTLRCSPRSGDLSVYWYQQSLDQGLQFLIQYYNGEERAKGNILERFSAQQFPDLHSELNLSSLELGDSALYFCASSVASGAGELFFGEGSRLTVL.

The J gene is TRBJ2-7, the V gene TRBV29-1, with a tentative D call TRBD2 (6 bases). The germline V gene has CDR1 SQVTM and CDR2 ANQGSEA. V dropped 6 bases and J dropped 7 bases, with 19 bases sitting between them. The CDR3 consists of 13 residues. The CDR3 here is CSVALRGDGEQYF. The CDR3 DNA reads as TGCAGCGTCGCTTTGCGGGGTGACGGGGAGCAGTACTTC.

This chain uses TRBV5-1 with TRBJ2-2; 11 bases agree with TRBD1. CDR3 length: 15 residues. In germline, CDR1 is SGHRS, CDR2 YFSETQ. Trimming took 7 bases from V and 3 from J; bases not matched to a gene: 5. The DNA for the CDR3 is TGCGCCAGCCGGGGACAGGGGGTGTACACCGGGGAGCTGTTTTTT. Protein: CASRGQGVYTGELFF.

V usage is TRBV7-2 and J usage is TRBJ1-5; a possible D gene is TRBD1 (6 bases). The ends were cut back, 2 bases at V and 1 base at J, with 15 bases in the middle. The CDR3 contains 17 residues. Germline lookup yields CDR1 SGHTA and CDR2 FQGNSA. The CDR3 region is CASSLHGERGSNQPQHF. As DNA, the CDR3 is TGTGCCAGCAGCTTACACGGGGAGAGGGGGAGCAATCAGCCCCAGCATTTT.

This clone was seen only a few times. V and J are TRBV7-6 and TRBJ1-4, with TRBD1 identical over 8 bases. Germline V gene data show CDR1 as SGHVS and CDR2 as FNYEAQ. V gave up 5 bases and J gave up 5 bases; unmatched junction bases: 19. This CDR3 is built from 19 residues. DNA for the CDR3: TGTGCCAGCAGCCCGCACCGGGACAGGCTTAGAGGCCCCAATGAAAAACTGTTTTTT. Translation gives CASSPHRDRLRGPNEKLFF.